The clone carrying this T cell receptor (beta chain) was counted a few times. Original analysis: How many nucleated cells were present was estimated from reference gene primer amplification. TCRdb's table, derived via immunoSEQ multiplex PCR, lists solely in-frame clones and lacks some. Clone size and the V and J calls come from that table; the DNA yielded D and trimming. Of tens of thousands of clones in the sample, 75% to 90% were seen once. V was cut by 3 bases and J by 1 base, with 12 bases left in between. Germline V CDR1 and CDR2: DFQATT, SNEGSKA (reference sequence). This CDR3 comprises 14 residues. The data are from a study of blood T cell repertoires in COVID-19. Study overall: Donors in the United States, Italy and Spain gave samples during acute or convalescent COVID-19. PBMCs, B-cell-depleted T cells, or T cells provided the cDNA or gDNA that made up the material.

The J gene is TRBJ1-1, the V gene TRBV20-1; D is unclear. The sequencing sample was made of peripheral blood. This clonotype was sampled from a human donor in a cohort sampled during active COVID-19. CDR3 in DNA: TGCAGTGCTAGTAGTAGGCAGGCGAACACTGAAGCTTTCTTT. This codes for CSASSRQANTEAFF.